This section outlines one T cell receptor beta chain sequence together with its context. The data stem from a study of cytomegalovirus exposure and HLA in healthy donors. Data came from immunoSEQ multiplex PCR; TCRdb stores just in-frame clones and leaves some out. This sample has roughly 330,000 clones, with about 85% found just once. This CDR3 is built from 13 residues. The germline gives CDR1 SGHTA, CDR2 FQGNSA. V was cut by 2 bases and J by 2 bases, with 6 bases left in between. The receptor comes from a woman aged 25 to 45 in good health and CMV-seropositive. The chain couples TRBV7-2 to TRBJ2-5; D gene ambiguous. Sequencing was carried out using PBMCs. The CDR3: CASSLTPQETQYF. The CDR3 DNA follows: TGTGCCAGCAGCTTAACGCCACAAGAGACCCAGTACTTC.